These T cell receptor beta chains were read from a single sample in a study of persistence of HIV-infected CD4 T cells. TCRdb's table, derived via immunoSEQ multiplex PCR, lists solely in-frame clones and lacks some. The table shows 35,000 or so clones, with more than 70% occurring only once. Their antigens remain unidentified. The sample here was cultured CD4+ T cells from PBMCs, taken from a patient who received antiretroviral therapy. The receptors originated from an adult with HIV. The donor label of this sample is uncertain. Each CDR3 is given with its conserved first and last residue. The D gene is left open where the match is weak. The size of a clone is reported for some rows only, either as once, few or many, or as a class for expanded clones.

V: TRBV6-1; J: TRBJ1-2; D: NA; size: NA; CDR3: CASREAGHYGYTF; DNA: TGTGCCAGCAGGGAAGCGGGGCACTATGGCTACACCTTC
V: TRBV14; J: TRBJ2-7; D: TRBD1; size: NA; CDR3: CASSHGTGYYEQYF; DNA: TGTGCCAGCAGCCACGGGACAGGGTACTACGAGCAGTACTTC
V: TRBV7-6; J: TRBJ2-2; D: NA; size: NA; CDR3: CASSPRPTGELFF; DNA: TGTGCCAGCAGCCCTAGGCCGACCGGGGAGCTGTTTTTT
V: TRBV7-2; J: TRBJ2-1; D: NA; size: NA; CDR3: CASKLSTGGPYNEQFF; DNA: TGTGCCAGCAAGCTTAGTACTGGGGGCCCCTACAATGAGCAGTTCTTC
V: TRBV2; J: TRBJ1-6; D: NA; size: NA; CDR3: CASFQGVGSPLHF; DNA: TGTGCCAGTTTTCAGGGCGTGGGCTCACCCCTCCACTTT
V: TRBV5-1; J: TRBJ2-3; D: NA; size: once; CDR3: CASSLSRAITDTQYF; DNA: TGCGCCAGCAGCTTATCGCGAGCGATCACAGATACGCAGTATTTT
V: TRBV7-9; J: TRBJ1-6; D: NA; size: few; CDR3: CASSLGGGRNSPLHF; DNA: TGTGCCAGCAGCTTAGGGGGCGGCCGTAATTCACCCCTCCACTTT
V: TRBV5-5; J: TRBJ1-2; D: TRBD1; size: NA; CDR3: CASSLVQGEGYGYTF; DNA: TGTGCCAGCAGCTTGGTCCAGGGGGAGGGCTATGGCTACACCTTC
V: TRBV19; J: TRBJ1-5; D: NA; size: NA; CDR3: CASSIGAREQSQHF; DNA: TGTGCCAGTAGTATAGGGGCGAGGGAGCAGTCCCAGCATTTT
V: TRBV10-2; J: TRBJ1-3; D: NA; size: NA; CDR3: CASRTGTVGNTIYF; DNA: TGCGCCAGCAGGACCGGGACCGTAGGAAACACCATATATTTT
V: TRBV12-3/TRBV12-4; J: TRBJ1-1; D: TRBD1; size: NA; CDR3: CASSKDRDTEAFF; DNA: TGTGCCAGCTCCAAGGACAGGGACACTGAAGCTTTCTTT
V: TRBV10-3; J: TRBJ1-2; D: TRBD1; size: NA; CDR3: CAISLGQTDNYGYTF; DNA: TGTGCCATCAGCTTGGGACAGACTGACAACTATGGCTACACCTTC
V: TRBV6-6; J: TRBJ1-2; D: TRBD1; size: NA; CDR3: CASSPRQGGYGYTF; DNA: TGTGCCAGCAGCCCTAGACAGGGGGGCTATGGCTACACCTTC
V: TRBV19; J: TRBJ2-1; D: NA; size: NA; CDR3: CASSSGTLNGNEQFF; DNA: TGTGCCAGTAGTTCCGGGACTCTCAACGGCAATGAGCAGTTCTTC
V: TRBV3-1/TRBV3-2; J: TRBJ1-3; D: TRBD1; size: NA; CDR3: CASSPRDRGWNTIYF; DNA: TGTGCCAGCAGCCCCCGGGACAGGGGGTGGAACACCATATATTTT
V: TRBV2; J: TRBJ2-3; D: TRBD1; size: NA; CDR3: CASRAQGARADTQYF; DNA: TGTGCCAGCAGGGCTCAGGGGGCGCGTGCAGATACGCAGTATTTT
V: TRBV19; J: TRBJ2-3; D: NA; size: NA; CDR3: CASSAGVGTQYF; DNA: TGTGCCAGTAGCGCCGGGGTTGGTACGCAGTATTTT
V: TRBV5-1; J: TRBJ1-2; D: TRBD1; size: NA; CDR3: CASSLGAGGTYGYTF; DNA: TGCGCCAGCAGCTTGGGCGCAGGGGGCACCTATGGCTACACCTTC
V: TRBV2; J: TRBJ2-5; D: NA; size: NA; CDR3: CASNWGRQETQYF; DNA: TGTGCCAGCAACTGGGGCAGACAAGAGACCCAGTACTTC
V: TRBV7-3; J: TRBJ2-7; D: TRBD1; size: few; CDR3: CASSFQTGGLYEQYF; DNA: TGTGCCAGCAGCTTTCAAACAGGGGGCCTCTACGAGCAGTACTTC
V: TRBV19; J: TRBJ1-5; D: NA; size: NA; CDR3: CASRRSGGDQPQHF; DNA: TGTGCCAGTCGGCGTAGCGGGGGCGATCAGCCCCAGCATTTT
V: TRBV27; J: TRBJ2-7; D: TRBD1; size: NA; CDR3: CASSLFGRGRLYEQYF; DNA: TGTGCCAGCAGTTTATTTGGCAGGGGGCGCCTCTACGAGCAGTACTTC
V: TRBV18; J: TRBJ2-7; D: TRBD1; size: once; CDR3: CASSPAFRGQEYEQYF; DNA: TGTGCCAGCTCACCAGCTTTCAGGGGGCAGGAGTACGAGCAGTACTTC
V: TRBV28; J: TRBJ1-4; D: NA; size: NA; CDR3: CASRTGGGNEKLFF; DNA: TGTGCCAGCAGAACGGGGGGCGGGAATGAAAAACTGTTTTTT
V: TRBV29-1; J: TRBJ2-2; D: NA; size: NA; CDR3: CSVEERSNTGELFF; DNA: TGCAGCGTTGAAGAACGTTCGAACACCGGGGAGCTGTTTTTT
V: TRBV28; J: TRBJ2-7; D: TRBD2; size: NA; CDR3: CASTEAGPLLEQYF; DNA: TGTGCCAGCACCGAAGCGGGACCACTTTTGGAGCAGTACTTC
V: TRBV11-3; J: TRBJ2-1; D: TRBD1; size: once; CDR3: CASSSQGDAYNEQFF; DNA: TGTGCCAGCAGCTCCCAGGGGGATGCCTACAATGAGCAGTTCTTC
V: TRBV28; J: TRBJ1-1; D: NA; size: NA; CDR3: CASSTGTSGVNTEAFF; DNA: TGTGCCAGCTCAACAGGGACTTCCGGGGTGAACACTGAAGCTTTCTTT
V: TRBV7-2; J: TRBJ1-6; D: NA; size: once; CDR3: CASSLPAGVGSPLHF; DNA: TGTGCCAGCAGCTTACCGGCAGGGGTGGGTTCACCCCTCCACTTT
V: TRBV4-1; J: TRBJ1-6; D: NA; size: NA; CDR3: CASSLGQSSYNSPLHF; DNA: TGCGCCAGCAGCCTCGGACAGAGCTCCTATAATTCACCCCTCCACTTT
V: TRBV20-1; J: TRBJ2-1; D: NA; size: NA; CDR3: CSASDRKSSYNEQFF; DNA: TGCAGTGCTAGTGACCGAAAAAGCTCCTACAATGAGCAGTTCTTC
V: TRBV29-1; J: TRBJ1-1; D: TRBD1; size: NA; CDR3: CSVDRVENTEAFF; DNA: TGCAGCGTGGACAGGGTGGAGAACACTGAAGCTTTCTTT
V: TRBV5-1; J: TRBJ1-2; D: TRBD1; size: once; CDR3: CASSLEGQGGYGYTF; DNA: TGCGCCAGCAGCTTGGAGGGACAGGGAGGCTATGGCTACACCTTC
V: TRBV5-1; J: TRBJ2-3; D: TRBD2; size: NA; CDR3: CASSFGASGGIVDTQYF; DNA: TGCGCCAGCAGCTTCGGCGCTAGCGGGGGGATCGTAGATACGCAGTATTTT
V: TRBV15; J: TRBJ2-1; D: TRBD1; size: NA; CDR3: CATTRGGQGVYEQFF; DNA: TGTGCCACCACCCGGGGGGGACAGGGGGTCTATGAGCAGTTCTTC
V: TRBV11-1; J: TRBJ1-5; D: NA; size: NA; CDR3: CASHRQQTNQPQHF; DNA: TGTGCCAGCCACAGACAGCAAACCAATCAGCCCCAGCATTTT
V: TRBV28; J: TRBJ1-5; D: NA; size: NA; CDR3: CASGSRDYLQHF; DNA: TGTGCCAGCGGATCCCGGGACTATCTCCAGCATTTT
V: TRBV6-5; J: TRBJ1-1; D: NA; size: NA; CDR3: CASSSGGMGTEAFF; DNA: TGTGCCAGCAGTTCGGGGGGGATGGGGACTGAAGCTTTCTTT
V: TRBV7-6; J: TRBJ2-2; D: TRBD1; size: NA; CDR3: CASSSFPAGTGNTGELFF; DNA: TGTGCCAGCAGCTCTTTCCCCGCCGGGACAGGGAACACCGGGGAGCTGTTTTTT
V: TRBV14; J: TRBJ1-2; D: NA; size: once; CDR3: CASSFRQYGYTF; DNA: TGTGCCAGCAGTTTCAGACAGTATGGCTACACCTTC
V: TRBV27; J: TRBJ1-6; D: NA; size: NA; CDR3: CASSLSSHMNLSPLHF; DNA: TGTGCCAGCAGTTTATCAAGTCATATGAATCTATCACCCCTCCACTTT
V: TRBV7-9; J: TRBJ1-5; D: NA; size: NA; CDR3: CASSLYDSQPQHF; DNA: TGTGCCAGCAGCTTATATGACTCCCAGCCCCAGCATTTT
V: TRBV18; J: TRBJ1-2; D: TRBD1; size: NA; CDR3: CASSPGQGDGYTF; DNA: TGTGCCAGCTCACCGGGACAGGGTGATGGCTACACCTTC
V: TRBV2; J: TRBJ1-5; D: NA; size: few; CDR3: CASSVSSLQPQHF; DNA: TGTGCCAGCAGTGTCAGTTCGCTTCAGCCCCAGCATTTT
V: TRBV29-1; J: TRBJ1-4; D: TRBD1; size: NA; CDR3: CSVDTGGISTNEKLFF; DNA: TGCAGCGTGGACACAGGGGGCATATCGACTAATGAAAAACTGTTTTTT
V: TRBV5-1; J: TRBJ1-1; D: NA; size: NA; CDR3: CASSPRAGEHTEAFF; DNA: TGCGCCAGCAGCCCAAGGGCCGGGGAGCACACTGAAGCTTTCTTT
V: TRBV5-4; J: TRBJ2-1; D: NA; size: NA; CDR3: CASSLDQASYNEQFF; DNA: TGTGCCAGCAGCTTGGATCAGGCTTCCTACAATGAGCAGTTCTTC
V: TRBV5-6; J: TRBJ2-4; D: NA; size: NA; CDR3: CASSGAGRWAKNIQYF; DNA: TGTGCCAGCAGCGGAGCGGGCCGGTGGGCCAAAAACATTCAGTACTTC
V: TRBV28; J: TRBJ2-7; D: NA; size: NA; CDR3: CASSLIGDRAYEQYF; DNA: TGTGCCAGCAGTTTAATAGGGGATAGGGCCTACGAGCAGTACTTC
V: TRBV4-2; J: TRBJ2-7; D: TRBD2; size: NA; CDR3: CASSQGSGGASYEQYF; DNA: TGTGCCAGCAGCCAAGGCAGCGGGGGGGCCTCCTACGAGCAGTACTTC
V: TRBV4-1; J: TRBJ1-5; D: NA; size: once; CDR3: CASSQDPHQPQHF; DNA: TGCGCCAGCAGCCAAGATCCACATCAGCCCCAGCATTTT
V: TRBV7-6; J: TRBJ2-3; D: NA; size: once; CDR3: CASSLGNGASTDTQYF; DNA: TGTGCCAGCAGCTTAGGAAACGGGGCTAGCACAGATACGCAGTATTTT
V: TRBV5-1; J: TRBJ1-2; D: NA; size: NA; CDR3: CASSVDRLPNYGYTF; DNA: TGCGCCAGCAGCGTAGACAGGCTGCCTAACTATGGCTACACCTTC
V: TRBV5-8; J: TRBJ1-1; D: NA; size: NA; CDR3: CASSLGRGKGDTEAFF; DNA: TGTGCCAGCAGCTTGGGGCGGGGGAAGGGAGACACTGAAGCTTTCTTT
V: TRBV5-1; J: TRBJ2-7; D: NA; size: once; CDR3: CASSLDFRTYEQYF; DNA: TGCGCCAGCAGCTTGGACTTCCGGACCTACGAGCAGTACTTC